Each of the 25 T cell receptor beta chains below was sequenced from the same sample in a study of blood T cell repertoires in COVID-19. TCRdb keeps only in-frame clones here, not all; method: immunoSEQ multiplex PCR. The repertoire holds nearly 350,000 clones, with about 86% as singletons. Sequenced sample: peripheral blood. Receptors were obtained from a man aged 25 to 45 with active or convalescent COVID-19.

This clone has only one observation. CDR3 residues: CATSDPGQGARGDTQYF. The CDR3 DNA follows: TGTGCCACCAGTGACCCGGGACAGGGGGCGCGAGGAGATACGCAGTATTTT. The chain carries TRBV24-1 and TRBJ2-3, with TRBD1 matching over 12 bases. This CDR3 spans 17 amino acids. Germline CDR1 is KGHDR and CDR2 is SFDVKD. With V trimmed by 4 bases and J by 5 bases, 9 bases remained unmatched.

For this clone: Distinct nucleotide sequences in the sample also encode this CDR3. The V call is TRBV6-2 or TRBV6-3, the J call TRBJ1-2, with 7 bases matching TRBD1. CDR1 and CDR2 (germline): MNHEY, SVGEGT. With V trimmed by 0 bases and J by 3 bases, 1 base remained unmatched. The CDR3 spans 14 residues. In nucleotides, the CDR3 is TGTGCCAGCAGTTACTCGGGGACAGACTATGGCTACACCTTC. Translation gives CASSYSGTDYGYTF.

J is TRBJ2-5 and V is TRBV19; the D gene is possibly TRBD1 (5 bases). This CDR3 contains 13 residues. With 4 bases removed from V and 5 bases from J, the gap between germline ends came to 11 bases. Germline loops: CDR1 LNHDA, CDR2 SQIVND (reference sequence). The CDR3 DNA reads as TGTGCCAGTAGTAAGGGGTCTTTGGAGACCCAGTACTTC. It is translated as CASSKGSLETQYF.

This chain joins TRBV4-2 and TRBJ1-2; 9 nucleotides match TRBD1. CDR1 and CDR2 (germline): LGHNA, YNFKEQ. This CDR3 comprises 15 residues. Unmatched junction bases numbered 4, after V lost 1 base and J lost 4 bases. The CDR3 region is CASSQGQGGVYGYTF. For the CDR3, the DNA is TGTGCCAGCAGCCAAGGACAGGGGGGCGTCTATGGCTACACCTTC.

The chain couples TRBV12-3 or TRBV12-4 to TRBJ2-5; D is uncertain. V dropped 0 bases and J dropped 7 bases, with 6 bases sitting between them. This CDR3 contains 12 residues. Here the CDR3 DNA reads TGTGCCAGCAGTTTAGCGACACTGACCCAGTACTTC. Its translation: CASSLATLTQYF.

In this sample, this clone turned up once. The chain joins TRBV28 to TRBJ1-1; a possible D gene is TRBD1 (6 bases). The CDR3 contains 18 residues. Germline V lookup: CDR1 MDHEN, CDR2 SYDVKM. Trimming removed 1 base from V and 0 bases from J, with 18 bases in between. The CDR3 DNA sequence: TGTGCCAGCAGTTTATTCCCCCCGTGGTGGGGGCTGAACACTGAAGCTTTCTTT. Translated, it gives CASSLFPPWWGLNTEAFF. Together with reference TRBV28 and TRBJ1-1, the CDR3 gives the full variable domain: DVKVTQSSRYLVKRTGEKVFLECVQDMDHENMFWYRQDPGLGLRLIYFSYDVKMKEKGDIPEGYSVSREKKERFSLILESASTNQTSMYLCASSLFPPWWGLNTEAFFGQGTRLTVV.

This rearrangement joins TRBV6-1 to TRBJ2-1; 9 nucleotides align to TRBD2. Germline CDR1 is MNHNS and CDR2 is SASEGT. The trim removed 0 bases at V and 12 bases at J, leaving 3 bases unmatched. CDR3 length equals 13 residues. The CDR3 coding sequence is TGTGCCAGCAGTGAAGCGCCGGGACTAGCGCAGTTCTTC. Translated: CASSEAPGLAQFF.

The rearrangement uses TRBV9 and TRBJ2-3, with TRBD2 identical over 10 bases. CDR1 is SGDLS and CDR2 is YYNGEE in the germline V gene. With 0 bases clipped from V and 5 bases from J, the junction kept 3 bases outside the gene matches. CDR3 size: 15 residues. In nucleotides, the CDR3 is TGTGCCAGCAGCGTAGGGACTAGCGGCGGAGATACGCAGTATTTT. Translation gives CASSVGTSGGDTQYF.

This clone came up once. This chain uses TRBV6-5 with TRBJ2-7; D may be TRBD2 (6 bases). The CDR3 spans 14 residues. CDR1 is MNHEY, CDR2 SVGAGI, per germline. The V end lost 6 bases, the J end lost 5 bases, and 17 bases lay between the germline ends. CDR3 DNA sequence: TGTGCCAGCAGCCCCCCCGGGAGTAAGCACGAGCAGTACTTC. Its translation: CASSPPGSKHEQYF.

This chain joins TRBV3-1 (or the pseudogene TRBV3-2) and TRBJ2-1; no reliable D call. The germline V gene has CDR1 LGHDT and CDR2 YNNKEL (reference sequence). Trimming shortened V by 1 base and J by 3 bases, and 13 bases separated the two germline ends. This CDR3 is built from 16 residues. The CDR3 spells CASSQGLPADYNEQFF. The CDR3 region has the DNA TGTGCCAGCAGCCAAGGGCTCCCGGCGGACTACAATGAGCAGTTCTTC.

V gene TRBV28 combines with J gene TRBJ2-1; 14 bases agree with TRBD2. The CDR3 has 16 amino acids. Germline-derived CDR1 and CDR2 are MDHEN and SYDVKM. V shed 6 bases and J 5 bases; nucleotides not matched to a gene: 6. The CDR3 sequence: CASRHKGLAGDNEQFF. CDR3 in DNA: TGTGCCAGCAGACATAAGGGACTAGCGGGGGACAATGAGCAGTTCTTC.

The V gene is TRBV5-1, the J gene TRBJ1-4, with D perhaps TRBD1 (6 bases). Germline CDR1 SGHRS, CDR2 YFSETQ. V shed 2 bases and J shed 8 bases, with 22 bases lying between them. CDR3 length equals 17 residues. CDR3 DNA sequence: TGCGCCAGCAGCTTAGAAGGGGGTAGTTTTGTCGGAGAAAAACTGTTTTTT. Amino acids: CASSLEGGSFVGEKLFF.

The chain couples TRBV3-1 (or the pseudogene TRBV3-2) to TRBJ2-7; 9 nucleotides agree with TRBD2. The CDR3 is 13 residues long. CDR1 is LGHDT, CDR2 YNNKEL, per germline (reference sequence). The ends lost 2 bases at V and 4 bases at J; junction bases unmatched: 0. This CDR3 reads CASSQLAGYEQYF. As DNA, the CDR3 is TGTGCCAGCAGCCAACTAGCGGGATACGAGCAGTACTTC.

V usage is TRBV5-4 and J usage is TRBJ1-3; 10 bases line up with TRBD1. J lost 2 bases, V lost 2 bases, and 1 base had no gene match. Germline V CDR1 and CDR2: SGHNT, YYREEE (reference sequence). There are 15 residues in the CDR3. CDR3 amino acids: CASSLDRGPGNTIYF. CDR3 DNA: TGTGCCAGCAGCTTAGACAGGGGGCCTGGAAACACCATATATTTT.

The chain has TRBV18 and TRBJ1-5; D ambiguous. Trimming took off 4 bases at V and 5 bases at J, with 9 bases between the two ends. Germline V gives CDR1 KGHSH, CDR2 LQKENI. The CDR3 runs 13 residues. The CDR3, as DNA: TGTGCCAGCTCACTTGGGGAGGATCAGCCCCAGCATTTT. Amino acids: CASSLGEDQPQHF.

This clone was observed a handful of times. The chain uses TRBV6-6 and TRBJ2-2; a weak D match, TRBD2 (6 bases). Germline CDR1 and CDR2: MNHNY and SVGAGI (reference sequence). The CDR3 covers 16 residues. Between the trimmed V and J ends, which lost 8 bases and 6 bases, there was a span of 22 bases. CDR3 nucleotides: TGTGCCAGCGTACCAGTTGGCCGGGAGTTTTCCGGGGAGCTGTTTTTT. It encodes CASVPVGREFSGELFF.

This clone was picked up one time. The V gene is TRBV19, the J gene TRBJ2-2; D perhaps matches TRBD1 (5 bases). Germline CDR1 LNHDA, CDR2 SQIVND (reference sequence). V was trimmed by 3 bases and J by 2 bases, leaving 10 bases between them. The CDR3 is made up of 15 amino acids. CDR3 sequence: CASSMKGFNTGELFF. In DNA form, the CDR3 reads TGTGCCAGTAGTATGAAGGGGTTCAACACCGGGGAGCTGTTTTTT.

The V call is TRBV5-4, the J call TRBJ2-5, with 10 positions matching TRBD2. The CDR3 has 15 residues. Germline CDR1 is SGHNT and CDR2 is YYREEE (reference sequence). The V gene end was trimmed by 2 bases and the J gene end by 5 bases; junction bases not matched to a gene: 6. The CDR3 region has the DNA TGTGCCAGCAGCTTATCAGCGGGGGGGGCGGAGACCCAGTACTTC. Its protein is CASSLSAGGAETQYF.

The rearrangement links TRBV10-3 to TRBJ2-7; D not certain. The V gene's germline CDR1 is ENHRY and CDR2 SYGVKD. V lost 8 bases to trimming and J lost 3 bases, with 14 bases between them. The CDR3 has 13 amino acids. The CDR3 is CAIPTRPIYEQYF. The CDR3, as DNA: TGTGCCATCCCGACACGCCCTATCTACGAGCAGTACTTC.

This sequence joins TRBV12-5 and TRBJ1-1, with 8 positions matching TRBD1. This CDR3 is 14 amino acids long. Germline V gene data show CDR1 as LGHNT and CDR2 as FRNRAP. Trimming at V came to 6 bases and at J to 6 bases, leaving 9 bases not matched to a gene. The CDR3 DNA reads as TGTGCTAGTGGAACCGGGACAGGAGCTTCTGAAGCTTTCTTT. Translation gives CASGTGTGASEAFF.

This clone turned up a few times. The chain joins TRBV7-9 to TRBJ2-2; 7 bases agree with TRBD1. Germline V gene sequence: CDR1 SEHNR, CDR2 FQNEAQ (reference sequence). The CDR3 totals 18 residues. J was trimmed by 4 bases and V by 1 base; bases with no gene match: 12. The CDR3 nucleotides are TGTGCCAGCAGCTTAGGTGGGTGGGGACAGAAAACCACCGGGGAGCTGTTTTTT. Translated, it gives CASSLGGWGQKTTGELFF.

The sample holds one count of this clone. J is TRBJ2-7 and V is TRBV5-1; maybe TRBD2 (6 bases). The CDR3 contains 13 residues. Between the trimmed V and J ends, which lost 2 bases and 7 bases, there was a span of 13 bases. CDR1 and CDR2 (germline): SGHRS, YFSETQ. The CDR3 loop is CASSFRRAGEQYF. The CDR3 DNA reads TGCGCCAGCAGCTTCCGGAGGGCCGGAGAGCAGTACTTC.

V and J are TRBV19 and TRBJ2-5; the D is unclear. Germline CDR1 LNHDA, CDR2 SQIVND (reference sequence). The V and J ends lost 5 bases and 7 bases respectively, with 14 bases between them. This CDR3 region has 13 residues. The CDR3 DNA follows: TGTGCCAGTAGTCGGCAAGTGCGCGGGACCCAGTACTTC. This translates into CASSRQVRGTQYF.

This chain joins TRBV9 and TRBJ2-7; TRBD2 might be the D (7 bases). The CDR3 sequence is 16 residues long. Trimming left V 3 bases short and J 2 bases short, with 18 bases between. Germline V CDR1 and CDR2: SGDLS, YYNGEE. The CDR3 loop reads CASSAWGGTRAYEQYF. The CDR3 bases are TGTGCCAGCAGCGCCTGGGGGGGGACAAGGGCCTACGAGCAGTACTTC.

The chain couples TRBV19 to TRBJ2-7; possibly TRBD2 for D (6 bases). Germline CDR1 LNHDA, CDR2 SQIVND (reference sequence). Trimming cost V 1 base and J 2 bases, with 9 bases left between them. The CDR3 consists of 14 residues. The CDR3 loop is CASSIGRTTYEQYF. CDR3 DNA sequence: TGTGCCAGTAGTATAGGAAGGACTACCTACGAGCAGTACTTC.